This record concerns one TCR beta chain sequence. Between the trimmed V and J ends, which lost 7 bases and 5 bases, there was a span of 17 bases. The CDR3 is 14 residues long. CDR1 SGHAT and CDR2 FQNNGV come from the germline V gene. This sample was taken from a study of blood T cell repertoires in COVID-19. Turning to the study itself: Nucleic acid was either cDNA or gDNA, and it came from T cells, B-cell-depleted T cells, or PBMCs.

Original methodology: Amplified reference gene primers provided the basis for estimating nucleated cell counts. Method: immunoSEQ multiplex PCR; TCRdb's copy keeps in-frame clones and lacks some. V, J and clone size are those of that table, while D and trimming were read from the DNA. Of around 100,000 clones in the sample, approximately 86% are singletons; the top ten hold less than 2%. V and J are TRBV11-2 and TRBJ2-5; D not certain. The sample comprised peripheral blood. The sequence derives from an elderly man with acute or convalescent COVID-19. CDR3 in DNA: TGTGCCAGCACGGAGTTAAGGAGTCGGGAGACCCAGTACTTC. Translation gives CASTELRSRETQYF.